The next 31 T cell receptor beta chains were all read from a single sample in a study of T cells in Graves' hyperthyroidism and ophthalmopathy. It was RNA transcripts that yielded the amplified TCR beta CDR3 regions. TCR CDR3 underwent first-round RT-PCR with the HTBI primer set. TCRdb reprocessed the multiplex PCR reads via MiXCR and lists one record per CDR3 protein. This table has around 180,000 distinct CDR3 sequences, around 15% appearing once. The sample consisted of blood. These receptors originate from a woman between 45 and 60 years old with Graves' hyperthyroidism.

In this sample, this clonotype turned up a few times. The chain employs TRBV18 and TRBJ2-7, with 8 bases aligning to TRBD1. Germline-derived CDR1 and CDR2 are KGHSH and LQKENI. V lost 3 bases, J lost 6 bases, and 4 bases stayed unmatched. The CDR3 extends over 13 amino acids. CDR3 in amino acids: CASSPRTGFEQYF. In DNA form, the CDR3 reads TGTGCCAGCTCACCCAGGACAGGGTTCGAGCAGTACTTC.

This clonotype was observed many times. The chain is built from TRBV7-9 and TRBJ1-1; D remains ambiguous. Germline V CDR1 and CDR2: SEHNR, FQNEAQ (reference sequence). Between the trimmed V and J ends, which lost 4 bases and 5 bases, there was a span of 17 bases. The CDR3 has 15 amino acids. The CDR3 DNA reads TGTGCCAGCAGCTCGACCCTATACGGGCAGACTGAAGCTTTCTTT. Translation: CASSSTLYGQTEAFF.

The CDR3 DNA is TGTGCCAGCAGCTACGACGGGCGAAGTGAGCAGTTCTTC. Protein product: CASSYDGRSEQFF. This rearrangement joins TRBV6-1 to TRBJ2-1; D call uncertain. The CDR3 has 13 residues. Germline loops: CDR1 MNHNS, CDR2 SASEGT. Trimming took 6 bases from V and 9 from J, leaving 15 bases between them.

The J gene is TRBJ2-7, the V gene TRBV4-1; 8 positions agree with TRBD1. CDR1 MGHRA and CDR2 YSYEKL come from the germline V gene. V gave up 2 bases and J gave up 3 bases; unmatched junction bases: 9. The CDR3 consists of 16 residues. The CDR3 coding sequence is TGCGCCAGCAGCCAACCCAAGGACAGGGTAAACTACGAGCAGTACTTC. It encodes CASSQPKDRVNYEQYF.

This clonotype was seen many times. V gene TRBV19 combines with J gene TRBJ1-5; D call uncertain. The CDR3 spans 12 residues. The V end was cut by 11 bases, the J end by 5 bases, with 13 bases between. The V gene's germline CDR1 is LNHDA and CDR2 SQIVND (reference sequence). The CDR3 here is CACSERDQPQHF. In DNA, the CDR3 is TGTGCCTGTTCGGAGAGGGATCAGCCCCAGCATTTT.

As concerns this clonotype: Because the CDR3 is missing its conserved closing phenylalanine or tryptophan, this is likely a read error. CDR3 residues: CASSPPDSYEQYL. The CDR3 nucleotides read TGTGCCAGCAGCCCCCCGGACAGTTACGAGCAGTACCTC. The chain uses TRBV4-2 and TRBJ2-7; a weak D match, TRBD1 (6 bases). This CDR3 is 13 amino acids long. Germline CDR1 LGHNA, CDR2 YNFKEQ. The V end lost 4 bases, the J end lost 4 bases, and 11 bases lay between the germline ends.

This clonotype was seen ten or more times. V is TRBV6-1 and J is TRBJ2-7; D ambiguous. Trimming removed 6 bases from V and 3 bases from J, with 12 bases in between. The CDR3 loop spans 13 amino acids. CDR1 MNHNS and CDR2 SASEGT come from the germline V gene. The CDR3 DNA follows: TGTGCCAGCAGCCCATTATTAGTCTACGAGCAGTACTTC. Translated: CASSPLLVYEQYF.

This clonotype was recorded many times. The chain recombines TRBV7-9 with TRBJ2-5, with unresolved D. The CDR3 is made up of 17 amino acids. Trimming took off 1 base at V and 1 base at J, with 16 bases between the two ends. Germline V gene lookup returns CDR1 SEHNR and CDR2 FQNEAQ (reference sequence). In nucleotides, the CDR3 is TGTGCCAGCAGCTTAGGAATGGGTGTGGCTAGCCAAGAGACCCAGTACTTC. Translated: CASSLGMGVASQETQYF.

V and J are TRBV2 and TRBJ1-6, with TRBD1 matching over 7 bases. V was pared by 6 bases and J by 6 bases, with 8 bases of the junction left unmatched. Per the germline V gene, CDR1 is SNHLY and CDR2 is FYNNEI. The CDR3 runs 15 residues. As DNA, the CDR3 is TGTGCCAGCAGGGGAGGACAGGCGGTTAATTCACCCCTCCACTTT. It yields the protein CASRGGQAVNSPLHF. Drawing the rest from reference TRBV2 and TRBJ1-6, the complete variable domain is EPEVTQTPSHQVTQMGQEVILRCVPISNHLYFYWYRQILGQKVEFLVSFYNNEISEKSEIFDDQFSVERPDGSNFTLKIRSTKLEDSAMYFCASRGGQAVNSPLHFGNGTRLTVT.

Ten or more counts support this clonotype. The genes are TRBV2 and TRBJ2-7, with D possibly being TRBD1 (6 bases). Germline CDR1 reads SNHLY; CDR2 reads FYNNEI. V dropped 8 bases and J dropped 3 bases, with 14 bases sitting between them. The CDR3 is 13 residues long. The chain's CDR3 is CASAEDRFYEQYF. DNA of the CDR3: TGTGCCAGCGCCGAGGACAGATTCTACGAGCAGTACTTC. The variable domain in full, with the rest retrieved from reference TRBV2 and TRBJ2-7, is EPEVTQTPSHQVTQMGQEVILRCVPISNHLYFYWYRQILGQKVEFLVSFYNNEISEKSEIFDDQFSVERPDGSNFTLKIRSTKLEDSAMYFCASAEDRFYEQYFGPGTRLTVT.

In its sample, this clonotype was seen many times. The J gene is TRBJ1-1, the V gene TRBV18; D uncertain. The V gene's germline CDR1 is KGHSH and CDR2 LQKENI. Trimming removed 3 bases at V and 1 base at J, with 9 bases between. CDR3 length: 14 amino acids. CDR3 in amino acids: CASSPRTTNTEAFF. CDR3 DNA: TGTGCCAGCTCACCGCGGACGACGAACACTGAAGCTTTCTTT. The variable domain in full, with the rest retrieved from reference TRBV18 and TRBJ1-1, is NAGVMQNPRHLVRRRGQEARLRCSPMKGHSHVYWYRQLPEEGLKFMVYLQKENIIDESGMPKERFSAEFPKEGPSILRIQQVVRGDSAAYFCASSPRTTNTEAFFGQGTRLTVV.

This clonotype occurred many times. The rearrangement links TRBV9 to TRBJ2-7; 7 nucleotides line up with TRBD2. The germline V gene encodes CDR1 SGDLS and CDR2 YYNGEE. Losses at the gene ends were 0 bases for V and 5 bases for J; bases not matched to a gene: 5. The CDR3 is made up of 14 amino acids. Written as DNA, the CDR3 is TGTGCCAGCAGCGTAGGGGGGGGGAGCCACGAGCAGTACTTC. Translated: CASSVGGGSHEQYF.

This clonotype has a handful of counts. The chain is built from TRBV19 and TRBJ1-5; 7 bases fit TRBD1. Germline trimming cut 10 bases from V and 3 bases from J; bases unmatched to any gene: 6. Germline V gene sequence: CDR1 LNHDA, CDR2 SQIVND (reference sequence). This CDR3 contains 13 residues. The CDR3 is CATDDRDNQPQHF. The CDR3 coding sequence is TGTGCCACCGATGACAGGGACAATCAGCCCCAGCATTTT.

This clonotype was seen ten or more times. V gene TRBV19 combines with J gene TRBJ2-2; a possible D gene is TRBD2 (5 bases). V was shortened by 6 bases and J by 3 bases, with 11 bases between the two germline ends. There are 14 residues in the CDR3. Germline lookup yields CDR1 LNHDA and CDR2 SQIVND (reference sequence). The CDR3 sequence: CASSNRTYTGELFF. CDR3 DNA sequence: TGTGCCAGTAGCAACCGGACTTACACCGGGGAGCTGTTTTTT. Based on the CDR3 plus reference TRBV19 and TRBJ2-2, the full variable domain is DGGITQSPKYLFRKEGQNVTLSCEQNLNHDAMYWYRQDPGQGLRLIYYSQIVNDFQKGDIAEGYSVSREKKESFPLTVTSAQKNPTAFYLCASSNRTYTGELFFGEGSRLTVL.

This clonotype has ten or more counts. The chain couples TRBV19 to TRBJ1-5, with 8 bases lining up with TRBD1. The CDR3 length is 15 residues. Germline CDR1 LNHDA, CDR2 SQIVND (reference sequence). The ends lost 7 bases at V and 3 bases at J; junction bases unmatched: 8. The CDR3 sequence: CASNPRQGSNQPQHF. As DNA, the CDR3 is TGTGCCAGTAACCCCCGACAGGGGTCCAATCAGCCCCAGCATTTT.

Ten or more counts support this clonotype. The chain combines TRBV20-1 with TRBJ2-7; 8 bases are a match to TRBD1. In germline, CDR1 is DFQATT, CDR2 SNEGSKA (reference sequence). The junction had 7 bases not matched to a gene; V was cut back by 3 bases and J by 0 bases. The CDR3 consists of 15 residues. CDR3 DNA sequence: TGCAGTGCTAGCTGGGGGACAGGTCCCTCCTACGAGCAGTACTTC. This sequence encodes CSASWGTGPSYEQYF.

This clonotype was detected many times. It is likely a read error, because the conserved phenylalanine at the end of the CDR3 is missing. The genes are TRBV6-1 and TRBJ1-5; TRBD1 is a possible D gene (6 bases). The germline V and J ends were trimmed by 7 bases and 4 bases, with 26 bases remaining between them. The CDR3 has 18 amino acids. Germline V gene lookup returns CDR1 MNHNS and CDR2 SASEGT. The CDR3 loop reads CASTLLFARTARNQPQHL. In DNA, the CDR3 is TGTGCCAGCACGTTGTTGTTTGCTCGGACAGCAAGAAATCAGCCCCAGCATCTT.

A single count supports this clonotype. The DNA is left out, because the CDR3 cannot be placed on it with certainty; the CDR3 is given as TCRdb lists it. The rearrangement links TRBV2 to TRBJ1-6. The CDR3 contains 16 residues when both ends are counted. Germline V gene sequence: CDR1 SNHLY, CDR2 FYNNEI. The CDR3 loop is CASILDRSSYNSPLHF.

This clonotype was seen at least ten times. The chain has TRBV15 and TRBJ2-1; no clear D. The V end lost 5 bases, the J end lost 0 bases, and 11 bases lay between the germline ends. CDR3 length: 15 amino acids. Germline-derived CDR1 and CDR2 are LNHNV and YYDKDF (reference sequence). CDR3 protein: CATSRTSSSYNEQFF. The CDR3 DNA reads TGTGCCACCAGCCGGACGTCGAGCTCCTACAATGAGCAGTTCTTC.

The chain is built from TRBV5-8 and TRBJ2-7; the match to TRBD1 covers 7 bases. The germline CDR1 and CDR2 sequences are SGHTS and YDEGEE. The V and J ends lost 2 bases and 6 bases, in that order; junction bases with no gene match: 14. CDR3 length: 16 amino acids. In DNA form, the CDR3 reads TGTGCCAGCAGCTTACTATCCGGGACAGCTCTCGGCGAGCAGTACTTC. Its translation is CASSLLSGTALGEQYF. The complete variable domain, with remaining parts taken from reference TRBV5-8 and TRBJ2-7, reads EAGVTQSPTHLIKTRGQQATLRCSPISGHTSVYWYQQALGLGLQFLLWYDEGEERNRGNFPPRFSGRQFPNYSSELNVNALELEDSALYLCASSLLSGTALGEQYFGPGTRLTVT.

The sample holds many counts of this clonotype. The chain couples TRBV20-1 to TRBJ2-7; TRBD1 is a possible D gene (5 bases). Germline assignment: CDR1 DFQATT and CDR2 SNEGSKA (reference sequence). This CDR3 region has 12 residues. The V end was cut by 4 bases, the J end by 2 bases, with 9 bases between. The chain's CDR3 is CSANRQTYEQYF. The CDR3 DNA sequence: TGCAGTGCTAACCGACAGACCTACGAGCAGTACTTC.

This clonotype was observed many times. The CDR3 nucleotides are TGTGCCAGTATCACCAGATCTTTCTTT. Translated: CASITRSFF. The chain uses TRBV19 and TRBJ1-1; D is unclear. The V end was cut by 7 bases, the J end by 12 bases, with 9 bases between. CDR1 is LNHDA and CDR2 is SQIVND in the germline V gene (reference sequence). The CDR3 contains 9 residues. Using reference TRBV19 and TRBJ1-1 for the parts outside the CDR3, the full variable domain is DGGITQSPKYLFRKEGQNVTLSCEQNLNHDAMYWYRQDPGQGLRLIYYSQIVNDFQKGDIAEGYSVSREKKESFPLTVTSAQKNPTAFYLCASITRSFFGQGTRLTVV.

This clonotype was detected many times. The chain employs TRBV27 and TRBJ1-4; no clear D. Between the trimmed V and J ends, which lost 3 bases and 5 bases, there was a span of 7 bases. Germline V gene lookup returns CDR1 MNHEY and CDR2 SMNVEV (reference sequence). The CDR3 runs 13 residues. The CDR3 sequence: CASSLRTNEKLFF. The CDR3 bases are TGTGCCAGCAGTTTGAGGACGAATGAAAAACTGTTTTTT. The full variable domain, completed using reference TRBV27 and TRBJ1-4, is EAQVTQNPRYLITVTGKKLTVTCSQNMNHEYMSWYRQDPGLGLRQIYYSMNVEVTDKGDVPEGYKVSRKEKRNFPLILESPSPNQTSLYFCASSLRTNEKLFFGSGTQLSVL.

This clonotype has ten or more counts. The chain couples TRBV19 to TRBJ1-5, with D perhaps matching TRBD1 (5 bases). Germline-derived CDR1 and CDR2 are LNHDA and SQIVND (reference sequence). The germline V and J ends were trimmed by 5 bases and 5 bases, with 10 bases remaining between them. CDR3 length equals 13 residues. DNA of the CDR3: TGTGCCAGTAGTTGGGACGGTGATCAGCCCCAGCATTTT. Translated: CASSWDGDQPQHF.

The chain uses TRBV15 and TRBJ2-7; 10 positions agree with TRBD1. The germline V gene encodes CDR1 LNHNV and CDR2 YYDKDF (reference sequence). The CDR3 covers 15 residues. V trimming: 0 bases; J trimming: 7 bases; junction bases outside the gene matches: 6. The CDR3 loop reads CATSREDGTGEEQYF. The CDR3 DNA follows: TGTGCCACCAGCAGAGAAGATGGGACAGGGGAAGAGCAGTACTTC.

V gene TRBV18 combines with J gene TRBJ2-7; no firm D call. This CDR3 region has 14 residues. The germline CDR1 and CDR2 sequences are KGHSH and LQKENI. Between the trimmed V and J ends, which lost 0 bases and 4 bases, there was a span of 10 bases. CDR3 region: CASSPPLGAYEQYF. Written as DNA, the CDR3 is TGTGCCAGCTCACCACCGCTCGGAGCATACGAGCAGTACTTC. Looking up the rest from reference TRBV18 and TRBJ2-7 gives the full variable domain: NAGVMQNPRHLVRRRGQEARLRCSPMKGHSHVYWYRQLPEEGLKFMVYLQKENIIDESGMPKERFSAEFPKEGPSILRIQQVVRGDSAAYFCASSPPLGAYEQYFGPGTRLTVT.

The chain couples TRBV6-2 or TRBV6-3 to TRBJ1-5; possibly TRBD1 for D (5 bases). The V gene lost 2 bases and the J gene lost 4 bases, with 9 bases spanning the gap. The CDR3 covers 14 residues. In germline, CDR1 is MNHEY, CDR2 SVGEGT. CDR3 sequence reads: CASSYGAENQPQHF. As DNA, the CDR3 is TGTGCCAGCAGTTACGGGGCTGAGAATCAGCCCCAGCATTTT.

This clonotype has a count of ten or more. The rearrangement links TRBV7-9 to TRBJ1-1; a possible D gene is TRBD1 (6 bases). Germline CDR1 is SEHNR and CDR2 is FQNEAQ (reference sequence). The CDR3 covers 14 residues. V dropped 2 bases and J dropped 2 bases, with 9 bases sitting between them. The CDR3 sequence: CASSLQGSNTEAFF. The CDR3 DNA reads TGTGCCAGCAGCTTACAGGGGTCCAACACTGAAGCTTTCTTT. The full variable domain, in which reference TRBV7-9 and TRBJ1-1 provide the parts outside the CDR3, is DTGVSQNPRHKITKRGQNVTFRCDPISEHNRLYWYRQTLGQGPEFLTYFQNEAQLEKSRLLSDRFSAERPKGSFSTLEIQRTEQGDSAMYLCASSLQGSNTEAFFGQGTRLTVV.

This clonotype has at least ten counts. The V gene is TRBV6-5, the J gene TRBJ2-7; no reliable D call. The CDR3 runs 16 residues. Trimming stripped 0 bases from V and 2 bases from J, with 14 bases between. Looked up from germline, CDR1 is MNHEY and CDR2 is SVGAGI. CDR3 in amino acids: CASSYSAEALTYEQYF. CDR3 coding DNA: TGTGCCAGCAGTTACTCCGCGGAAGCCCTAACCTACGAGCAGTACTTC.

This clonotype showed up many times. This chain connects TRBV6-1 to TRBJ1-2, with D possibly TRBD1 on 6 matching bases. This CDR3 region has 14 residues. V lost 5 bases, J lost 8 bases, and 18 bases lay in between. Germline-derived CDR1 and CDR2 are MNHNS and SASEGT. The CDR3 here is CASSYVAGVWGYTF. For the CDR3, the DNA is TGTGCCAGCAGTTATGTGGCAGGGGTTTGGGGCTACACCTTC.

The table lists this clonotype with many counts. CDR3 nucleotide sequence: TGTGCCAGCAGCTCCCAGCGGGGCAAGGATACGCAGTATTTT. Translated, it gives CASSSQRGKDTQYF. The chain couples TRBV7-2 to TRBJ2-3; TRBD2 matches 7 bases. From germline, CDR1 is SGHTA and CDR2 FQGNSA. The CDR3 is 14 amino acids. Trimming took 4 bases from V and 6 from J; bases not matched to a gene: 7. The full variable domain, its missing parts supplied by reference TRBV7-2 and TRBJ2-3, is GAGVSQSPSNKVTEKGKDVELRCDPISGHTALYWYRQSLGQGLEFLIYFQGNSAPDKSGLPSDRFSAERTGGSVSTLTIQRTQQEDSAVYLCASSSQRGKDTQYFGPGTRLTVL.